Below, one T cell receptor (beta chain) is given with its context. The CDR3 is 11 residues long. The germline V gene encodes CDR1 DFQATT and CDR2 SNEGSKA (reference sequence). Trimming removed 7 bases from V and 1 base from J, with 7 bases in between. During active infection, Seattle patients enrolled and were then monitored through disease. As handled by the study authors: Amplification from reference gene primers served as the basis for estimated nucleated cell counts. Profiled with immunoSEQ multiplex PCR; TCRdb holds only in-frame clones, not every one. The DNA gave D and trimming, while V, J and clone size come from that table. The repertoire has over 150,000 clones, approximately 83% of them found once; the top ten carry roughly 12%. The entry originates in a study of blood T cell repertoires in COVID-19. The wider study: Acute-phase and convalescent COVID-19 samples originated in the United States, Italy and Spain. The analysed material was cDNA or gDNA that came from T cells, B-cell-depleted T cells, or PBMCs.

This TCR derives from a woman aged 60-70 years with COVID-19, enrolled during active disease. Input material: peripheral blood. This chain joins TRBV20-1 and TRBJ1-2; D is unclear. The CDR3 region is CSVRFNYGYTF. CDR3 in DNA: TGCAGTGTCAGATTTAACTATGGCTACACCTTC.